This T cell receptor (beta chain) was recorded in a study of blood T cell repertoires in COVID-19. About the study: Specimens from acute and convalescent COVID-19 originated in the United States, Italy and Spain. PBMCs, B-cell-depleted T cells, or T cells provided the cDNA or gDNA that made up the material.

Clones were read by immunoSEQ multiplex PCR, and TCRdb kept only the in-frame ones, dropping some. The repertoire holds about 330,000 clones, with nearly 90% as singletons. Study members were between roughly 18 and 89 years old and lived in 20 to 30 US regions. Symptom resolution, clearance, or two negative PCRs marked the recovered donors of Cohort 3. The receptor comes from a woman aged 25 to 39 who had recovered from COVID-19. The sample taken for sequencing was PBMCs or T cells enriched from blood (not recorded which).

The CDR3 sequence: CASSVKQNSNQPQHF. The CDR3 coding sequence is TGTGCCAGTAGTGTTAAACAGAATAGCAATCAGCCCCAGCATTTT. The rearrangement joins TRBV19 to TRBJ1-5; no reliable D call. CDR3 length: 15 amino acids. V was trimmed by 5 bases and J by 0 bases, leaving 11 bases between them. CDR1 and CDR2 from the germline V gene are LNHDA and SQIVND (reference sequence).